This TCR beta chain derives from a study of shared clonotypes between healthy human individuals. In the study overall: A donor's plate count was three for CD4 naive and three for CD4 memory; CD8 naive had two and CD8 memory one. The study, taken as a whole, reports: An anticipated effect of sequencing depth on clonotype sharing among donors was recognized.

Per germline, CDR1 SNHLY and CDR2 FYNNEI. The V end was cut by 2 bases, the J end by 5 bases, with 10 bases between. The CDR3 contains 14 residues. Only Caucasian adults living in Nashville, Tennessee made up the donor group. Partitioning of CD4+ cells yielded a CD45RA+ naive subset and a CD45RA-negative memory subset. In regard to this clone: As yet, its antigen is unknown.

The repertoire was sequenced with immunoSEQ multiplex PCR; TCRdb's copy has only in-frame clones and lacks some. The profile shows 1.4 million to 1.5 million clones, roughly 95% of them singletons. This sequence was found in a man younger than 45 in good health. The sample consisted of naive CD4+ T cells sorted from blood. Subset reported: CD45RA+ positively selected. The genes are TRBV2 and TRBJ1-5; no firm D call. CDR3: CASSERTGDQPQHF. CDR3 DNA sequence: TGTGCCAGCAGTGAAAGGACTGGGGATCAGCCCCAGCATTTT.